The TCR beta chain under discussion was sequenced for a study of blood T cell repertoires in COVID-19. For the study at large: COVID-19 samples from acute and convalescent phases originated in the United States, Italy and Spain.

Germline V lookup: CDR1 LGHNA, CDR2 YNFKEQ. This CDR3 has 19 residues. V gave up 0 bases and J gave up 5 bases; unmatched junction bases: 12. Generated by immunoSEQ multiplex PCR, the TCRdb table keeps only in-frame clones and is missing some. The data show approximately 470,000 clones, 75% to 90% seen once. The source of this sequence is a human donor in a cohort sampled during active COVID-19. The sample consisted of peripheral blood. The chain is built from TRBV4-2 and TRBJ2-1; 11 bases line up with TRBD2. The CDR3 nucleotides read TGTGCCAGCAGCCAAGAAGGTGGTAGCGGGAGGGGTCGACACAATGAGCAGTTCTTC. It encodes CASSQEGGSGRGRHNEQFF.